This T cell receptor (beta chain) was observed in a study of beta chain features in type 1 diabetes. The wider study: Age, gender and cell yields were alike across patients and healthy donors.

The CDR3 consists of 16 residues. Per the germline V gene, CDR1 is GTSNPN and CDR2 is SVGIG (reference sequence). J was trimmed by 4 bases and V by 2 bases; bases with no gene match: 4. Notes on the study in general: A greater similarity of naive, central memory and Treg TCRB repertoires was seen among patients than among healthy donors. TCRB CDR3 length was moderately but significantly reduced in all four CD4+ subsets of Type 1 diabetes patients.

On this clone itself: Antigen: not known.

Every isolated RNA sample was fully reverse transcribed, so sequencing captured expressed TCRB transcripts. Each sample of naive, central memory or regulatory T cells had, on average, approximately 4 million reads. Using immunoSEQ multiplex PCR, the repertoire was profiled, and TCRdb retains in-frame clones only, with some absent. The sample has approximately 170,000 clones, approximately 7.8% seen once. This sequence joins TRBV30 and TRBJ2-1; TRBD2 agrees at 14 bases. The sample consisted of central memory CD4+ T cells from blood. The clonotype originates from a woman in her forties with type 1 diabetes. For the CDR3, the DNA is TGTGCCTGGAGTACCCGACTAGCGGGAGGGTACAATGAGCAGTTCTTC. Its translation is CAWSTRLAGGYNEQFF.